This entry lists 17 T cell receptor beta chains sequenced from one sample in a study of T cell responses to AZD1222 COVID-19 vaccine (dated by TCRdb to the early 2020s). To prepare the library, the immunoSEQ multiplex PCR assay was applied. TCRdb provides this immuneACCESS table in a form limited to in-frame rearrangements. Some clones are lacking; in checked studies, under half of them reflect an unresolved V gene, and why the rest are absent is not known. The sample profile shows about 140,000 clones; nearly 95% of them were found once. The ten largest account for 3.5% to 4.5% of the sample. This specimen's time point label, per the study, means: about 28 days (+/-7) after the second vaccine dose. The sample was peripheral blood, taken 28 days after the second AZD1222 dose. These receptors all stem from an adult who received the AZD1222 COVID-19 vaccine.

The V call is TRBV25-1, the J call TRBJ2-5; weak D call: TRBD2 (5 bases). This CDR3 contains 15 residues. Trimming cost V 3 bases and J 4 bases, with 15 bases left between them. CDR1 and CDR2 from the germline V gene are MGHDK and SYGVNS. The CDR3 nucleotides are TGTGCCAGCAGTGAGGGTCAGGAGAGGGTAGAGACCCAGTACTTC. Protein: CASSEGQERVETQYF.

The chain couples TRBV10-3 to TRBJ1-1; 9 nucleotides line up with TRBD1. CDR3 length: 16 amino acids. The trim removed 7 bases at V and 3 bases at J, leaving 12 bases unmatched. Germline CDR1 ENHRY, CDR2 SYGVKD. The CDR3 DNA follows: TGTGCCATCACCTCCTCGGTACAGGGGGCGGACACTGAAGCTTTCTTT. The encoded protein is CAITSSVQGADTEAFF.

The chain uses TRBV2 and TRBJ1-5, with a possible D match to TRBD1 (6 bases). V lost 10 bases and J 1 base, leaving 14 bases between the germline ends. Germline lookup yields CDR1 SNHLY and CDR2 FYNNEI. This CDR3 contains 14 residues. The CDR3 region has the DNA TGTGCCACCCGAACGGGGGGCAGCAATCAGCCCCAGCATTTT. Its translation is CATRTGGSNQPQHF.

V gene TRBV19 combines with J gene TRBJ2-5, with D perhaps matching TRBD2 (5 bases). The V gene lost 5 bases and the J gene lost 5 bases, with 15 bases spanning the gap. CDR3 length: 14 residues. Germline-derived CDR1 and CDR2 are LNHDA and SQIVND (reference sequence). The CDR3 spells CASSELYRGETQYF. The CDR3 DNA sequence: TGTGCCAGTAGTGAGTTATACCGGGGTGAGACCCAGTACTTC.

This clone was seen a single time. The rearrangement links TRBV28 to TRBJ1-3; D is unclear. The germline V and J ends were trimmed by 3 bases and 0 bases, with 15 bases remaining between them. Germline V lookup: CDR1 MDHEN, CDR2 SYDVKM. CDR3 length: 17 residues. The CDR3 reads CASSFLRLGFSGNTIYF. The CDR3 bases are TGTGCCAGCAGTTTTCTACGATTAGGTTTCTCTGGAAACACCATATATTTT.

The chain recombines TRBV30 with TRBJ1-1, with TRBD1 identical over 7 bases. Germline V gene lookup returns CDR1 GTSNPN and CDR2 SVGIG (reference sequence). V lost 3 bases to trimming and J lost 4 bases; unmatched junction nucleotides: 14. This CDR3 has 16 residues. The CDR3 DNA reads as TGTGCCTGGAGCAGTAGGGGGCGTTATTTGACCACTGAAGCTTTCTTT. Protein sequence: CAWSSRGRYLTTEAFF.

J is TRBJ2-7 and V is TRBV4-1, with TRBD1 matching over 7 bases. Per the germline V gene, CDR1 is MGHRA and CDR2 is YSYEKL. V lost 1 base and J lost 2; bases outside the gene matches: 5. The length of the CDR3 is 15 residues. The CDR3: CASSQVTGTAYEQYF. The DNA for the CDR3 is TGCGCCAGCAGCCAAGTGACAGGGACGGCCTACGAGCAGTACTTC.

The chain uses TRBV7-8 and TRBJ1-1; D not resolved. V was trimmed by 2 bases and J by 4 bases, leaving 8 bases between them. Germline lookup yields CDR1 SGHVS and CDR2 FQNEAQ. The CDR3 runs to 13 residues. Here the CDR3 DNA reads TGTGCCAGCAGCTTAAGTGTCCCCACTGAAGCTTTCTTT. It translates to CASSLSVPTEAFF. Complete variable domain (other parts from reference TRBV7-8 and TRBJ1-1): GAGVSQSPRYKVAKRGQDVALRCDPISGHVSLFWYQQALGQGPEFLTYFQNEAQLDKSGLPSDRFFAERPEGSVSTLKIQRTQQEDSAVYLCASSLSVPTEAFFGQGTRLTVV.

This chain joins TRBV6-5 and TRBJ2-5; 10 nucleotides align to TRBD2. The CDR3 extends over 13 amino acids. With 10 bases clipped from V and 1 base from J, the junction kept 3 bases outside the gene matches. The germline V gene encodes CDR1 MNHEY and CDR2 SVGAGI. CDR3 sequence: CAMRTSGQETQYF. DNA for the CDR3: TGTGCCATGCGGACTAGCGGCCAAGAGACCCAGTACTTC.

The rearrangement joins TRBV27 to TRBJ2-3; D possibly uses TRBD1 or TRBD2 (5 bases each). Germline V gives CDR1 MNHEY, CDR2 SMNVEV (reference sequence). The CDR3 runs to 15 residues. Between the trimmed V and J ends, which lost 5 bases and 0 bases, there was a span of 12 bases. The DNA for the CDR3 is TGTGCCAGCAGTCCGGGACGGACTAGCACAGATACGCAGTATTTT. This sequence encodes CASSPGRTSTDTQYF.

The chain has TRBV2 and TRBJ1-2, with D hard to call. Looked up from germline, CDR1 is SNHLY and CDR2 is FYNNEI. Trimming stripped 7 bases from V and 5 bases from J, with 20 bases between. CDR3 length: 15 amino acids. The CDR3 spells CASIKPAGLAYGYTF. The CDR3 DNA reads TGTGCCAGCATCAAGCCAGCAGGCCTAGCGTATGGCTACACCTTC. Together with reference TRBV2 and TRBJ1-2, the CDR3 gives the full variable domain: EPEVTQTPSHQVTQMGQEVILRCVPISNHLYFYWYRQILGQKVEFLVSFYNNEISEKSEIFDDQFSVERPDGSNFTLKIRSTKLEDSAMYFCASIKPAGLAYGYTFGSGTRLTVV.

The CDR3 is CSVVSGGEHQPQHF. CDR3 nucleotide sequence: TGCAGCGTCGTTTCAGGGGGCGAGCATCAGCCCCAGCATTTT. The rearrangement joins TRBV29-1 to TRBJ1-5, with 8 bases lining up with TRBD1. Per the germline V gene, CDR1 is SQVTM and CDR2 is ANQGSEA. With 6 bases clipped from V and 5 bases from J, the junction kept 9 bases outside the gene matches. This CDR3 is built from 14 residues.

The V call is TRBV19, the J call TRBJ1-5; D gene unclear. Trimming pared 8 bases from V and 3 bases from J, leaving 8 bases between. CDR1 LNHDA and CDR2 SQIVND come from the germline V gene (reference sequence). The CDR3 extends over 12 amino acids. CDR3 protein: CASWQINQPQHF. CDR3 in DNA: TGTGCCAGTTGGCAAATCAATCAGCCCCAGCATTTT.

This sequence joins TRBV29-1 and TRBJ1-1; possible D gene TRBD1, 6 bases. The CDR3 is 14 amino acids. Germline loops: CDR1 SQVTM, CDR2 ANQGSEA. The ends were cut back, 4 bases at V and 1 base at J, with 13 bases in the middle. CDR3 amino acids: CSVGLGHRNTEAFF. CDR3 nucleotide sequence: TGCAGCGTTGGATTGGGACATAGGAACACTGAAGCTTTCTTT.

The gene calls are TRBV7-6 and TRBJ2-3; D remains ambiguous. Trimming removed 0 bases from V and 0 bases from J, with 7 bases in between. The CDR3 spans 15 residues. Germline assignment: CDR1 SGHVS and CDR2 FNYEAQ. CDR3 bases: TGTGCCAGCAGCTTAGCACAGTCTAGCACAGATACGCAGTATTTT. It translates to CASSLAQSSTDTQYF.

The rearrangement links TRBV6-2 or TRBV6-3 to TRBJ1-1, with 8 bases that match TRBD1. CDR1 is MNHEY and CDR2 is SVGEGT in the germline V gene. V shed 2 bases and J 5 bases; nucleotides not matched to a gene: 4. The CDR3 extends over 14 amino acids. In nucleotides, the CDR3 is TGTGCCAGCAGTTACGGCCGGGACAGGACTGAAGCTTTCTTT. Its protein is CASSYGRDRTEAFF.

J is TRBJ2-7 and V is TRBV3-1 (or the pseudogene TRBV3-2), with 7 bases fitting TRBD1. V lost 3 bases and J lost 4; bases outside the gene matches: 6. The CDR3 is 14 residues long. Germline assignment: CDR1 LGHDT and CDR2 YNNKEL (reference sequence). The CDR3 loop is CASSQGPQGYEQYF. CDR3 nucleotide sequence: TGTGCCAGCAGCCAGGGGCCACAGGGGTACGAGCAGTACTTC.